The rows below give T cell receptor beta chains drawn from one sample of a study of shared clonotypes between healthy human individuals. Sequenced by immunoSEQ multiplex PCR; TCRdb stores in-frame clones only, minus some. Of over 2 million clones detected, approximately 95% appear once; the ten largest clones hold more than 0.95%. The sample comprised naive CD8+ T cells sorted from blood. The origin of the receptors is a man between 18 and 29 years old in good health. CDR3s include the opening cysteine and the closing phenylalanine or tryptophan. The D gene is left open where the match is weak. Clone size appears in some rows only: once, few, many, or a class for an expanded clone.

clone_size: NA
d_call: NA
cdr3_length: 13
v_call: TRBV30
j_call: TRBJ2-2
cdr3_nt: TGTGCCTGGAGTCTGTCGGGCGACGGGGAGCTGTTTTTT
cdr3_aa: CAWSLSGDGELFF

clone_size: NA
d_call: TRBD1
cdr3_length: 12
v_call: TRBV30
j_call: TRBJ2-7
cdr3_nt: TGTGCCTGGGATCCAACAGGGGGCGAGCAGTACTTC
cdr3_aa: CAWDPTGGEQYF

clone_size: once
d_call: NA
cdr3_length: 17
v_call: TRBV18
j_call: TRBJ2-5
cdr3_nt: TGTGCCAGCTCACCTTTAGGCGTTTGGCGGGAAAAAGAGACCCAGTACTTC
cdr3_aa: CASSPLGVWREKETQYF

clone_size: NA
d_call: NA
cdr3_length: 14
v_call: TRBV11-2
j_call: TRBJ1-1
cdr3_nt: TGTGCCAGCACCCAACCGCCGGTCGGGACTGAAGCTTTCTTT
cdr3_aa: CASTQPPVGTEAFF

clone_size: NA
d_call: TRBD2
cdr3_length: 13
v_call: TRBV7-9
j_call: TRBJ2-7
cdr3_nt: TGTGCCAGCAGTTTAGCGGGAGGGCGCGAGCAGTACTTC
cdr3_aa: CASSLAGGREQYF

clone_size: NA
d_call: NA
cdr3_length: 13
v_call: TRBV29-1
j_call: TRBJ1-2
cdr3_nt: TGCAGCGTTGAGTGGCAGACTAACTATGGCTACACCTTC
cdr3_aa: CSVEWQTNYGYTF

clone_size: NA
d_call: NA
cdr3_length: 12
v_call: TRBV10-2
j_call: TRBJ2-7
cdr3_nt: TGCGCCAGCAGTGATCGGAACTACGAGCAGTACTTC
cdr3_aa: CASSDRNYEQYF

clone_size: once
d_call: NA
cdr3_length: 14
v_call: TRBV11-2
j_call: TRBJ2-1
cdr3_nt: TGTGCCAGCAGCCCTCCTAGCCGGGGCAATGAGCAGTTCTTC
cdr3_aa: CASSPPSRGNEQFF

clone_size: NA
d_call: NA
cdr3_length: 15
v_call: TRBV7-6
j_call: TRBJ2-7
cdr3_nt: TGTGCCAGCAGCCAACCCGTACAGGGACTCTACGAGCAGTACTTC
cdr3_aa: CASSQPVQGLYEQYF

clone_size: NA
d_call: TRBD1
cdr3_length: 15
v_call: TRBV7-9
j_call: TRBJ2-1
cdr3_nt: TGTGCCAGCAGCTTCTGGGACAGGGGGTTCAATGAGCAGTTCTTC
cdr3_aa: CASSFWDRGFNEQFF

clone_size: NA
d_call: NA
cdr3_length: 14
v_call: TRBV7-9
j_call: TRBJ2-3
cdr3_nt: TGTGCCAGCGGGGGGCCCCAGAGCACAGATACGCAGTATTTT
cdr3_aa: CASGGPQSTDTQYF

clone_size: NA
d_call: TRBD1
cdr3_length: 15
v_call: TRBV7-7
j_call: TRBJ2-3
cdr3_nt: TGTGCTAGCAGCTTAGGGACAGGGGGATTGGATACGCAGTATTTT
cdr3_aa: CASSLGTGGLDTQYF

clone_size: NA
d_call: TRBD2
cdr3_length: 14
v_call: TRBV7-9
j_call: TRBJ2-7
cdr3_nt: TGTGCCAGCAGCCCACCACTAGCGGACTACGAGCAGTACTTC
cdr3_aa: CASSPPLADYEQYF

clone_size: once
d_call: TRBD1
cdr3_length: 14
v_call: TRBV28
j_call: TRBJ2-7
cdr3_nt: TGTGCCAGCAGACTAAACGGACAGGGCTACGAGCAGTACTTC
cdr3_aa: CASRLNGQGYEQYF

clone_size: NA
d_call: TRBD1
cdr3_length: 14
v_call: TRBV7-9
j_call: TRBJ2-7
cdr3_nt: TGTGCCAGCAGCCACCGGGACAGGGGGTACGAGCAGTACTTC
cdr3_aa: CASSHRDRGYEQYF

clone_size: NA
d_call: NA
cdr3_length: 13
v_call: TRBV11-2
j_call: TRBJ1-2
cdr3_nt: TGTGCCAGCAGCTTAGGGGGGAGCTATGGCTACACCTTC
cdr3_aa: CASSLGGSYGYTF

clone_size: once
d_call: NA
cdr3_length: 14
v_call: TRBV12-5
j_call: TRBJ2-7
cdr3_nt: TGTGCTAGTGGTTTGACAAACAGGATCCACGAGCAGTACTTC
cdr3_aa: CASGLTNRIHEQYF

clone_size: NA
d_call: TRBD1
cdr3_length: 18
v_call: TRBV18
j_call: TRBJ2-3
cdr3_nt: TGTGCCAGCTCACTAAATCCATCTATCGGGACAGCCGAAGATACGCAGTATTTT
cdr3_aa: CASSLNPSIGTAEDTQYF

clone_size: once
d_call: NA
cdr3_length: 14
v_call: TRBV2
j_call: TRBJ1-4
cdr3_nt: TGTGCCAGCAGTGAAGGGGGGTATAATGAAAAACTGTTTTTT
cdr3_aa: CASSEGGYNEKLFF

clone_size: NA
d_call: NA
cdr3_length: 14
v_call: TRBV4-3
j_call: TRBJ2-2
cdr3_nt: TGCGCCAGCAGCCAAGTCGCAGGGACCGGGGAGCTGTTTTTT
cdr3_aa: CASSQVAGTGELFF

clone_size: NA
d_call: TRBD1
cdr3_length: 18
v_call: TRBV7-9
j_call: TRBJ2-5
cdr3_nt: TGTGCCAGCAGCTTAGCCGGCAGGGGGTACCCTTTCCAAGAGACCCAGTACTTC
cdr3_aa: CASSLAGRGYPFQETQYF

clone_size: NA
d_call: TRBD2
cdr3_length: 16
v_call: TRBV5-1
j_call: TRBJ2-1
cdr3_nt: TGCGCCAGCAGCTTGGAACCGGGACTAGCGGGAGATGAGCAGTTCTTC
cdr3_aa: CASSLEPGLAGDEQFF

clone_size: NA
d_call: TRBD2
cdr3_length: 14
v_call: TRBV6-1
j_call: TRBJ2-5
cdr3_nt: TGTGCCAGCAGTGACCGGGGGGGCTGGGAGACCCAGTACTTC
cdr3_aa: CASSDRGGWETQYF

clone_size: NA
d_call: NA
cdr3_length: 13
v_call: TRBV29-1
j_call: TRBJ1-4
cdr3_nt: TGCAGCGTCTTGAAGGGCACGAGTGAAAAACTGTTTTTT
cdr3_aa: CSVLKGTSEKLFF

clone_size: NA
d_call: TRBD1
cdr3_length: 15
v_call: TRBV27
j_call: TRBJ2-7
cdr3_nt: TGTGCCAGCAGTTTATTGACAGGGGGTCGGCTCGAGCAGTACTTC
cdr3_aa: CASSLLTGGRLEQYF

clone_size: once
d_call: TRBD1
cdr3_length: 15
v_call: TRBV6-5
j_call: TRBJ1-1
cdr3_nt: TGTGCCAGCAGACCGACAGGGGGCCTGAGGACTGAAGCTTTCTTT
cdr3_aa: CASRPTGGLRTEAFF

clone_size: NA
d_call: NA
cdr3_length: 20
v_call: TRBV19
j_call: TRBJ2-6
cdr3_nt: TGTGCCAGTAGTATTTTTGTTTGGGGGTCAGGGAGCTCTGGGGCCAACGTCCTGACTTTC
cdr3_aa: CASSIFVWGSGSSGANVLTF

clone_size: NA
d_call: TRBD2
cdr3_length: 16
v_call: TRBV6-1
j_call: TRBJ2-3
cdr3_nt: TGTGCCAGCAGTGAACCCGGACTAGCGAACACAGATACGCAGTATTTT
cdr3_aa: CASSEPGLANTDTQYF

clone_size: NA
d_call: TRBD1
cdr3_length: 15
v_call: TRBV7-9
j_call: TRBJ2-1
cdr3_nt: TGTGCCAGCAGCTTAGGACAGGGGGCCCTAAATGAGCAGTTCTTC
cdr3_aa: CASSLGQGALNEQFF

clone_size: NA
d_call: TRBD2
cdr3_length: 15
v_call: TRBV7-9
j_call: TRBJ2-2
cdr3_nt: TGTGCCAGCAGCTTAGCGGGAGGGCCCACCGGGGAGCTGTTTTTT
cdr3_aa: CASSLAGGPTGELFF

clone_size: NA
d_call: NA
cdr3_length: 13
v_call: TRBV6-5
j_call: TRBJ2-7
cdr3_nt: TGTGCCAGCAGTTACCGTCAGGGCTACGAGCAGTACTTC
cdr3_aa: CASSYRQGYEQYF

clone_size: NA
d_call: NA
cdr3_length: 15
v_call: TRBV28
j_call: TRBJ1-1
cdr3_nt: TGTGCCAGCAGTTTAGCGTTGGGGGTCTACACTGAAGCTTTCTTT
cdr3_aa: CASSLALGVYTEAFF

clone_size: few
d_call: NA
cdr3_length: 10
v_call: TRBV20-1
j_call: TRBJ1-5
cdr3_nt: TGCAGTGCTAGCCCCCCGTCCCAGCATTTT
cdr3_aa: CSASPPSQHF

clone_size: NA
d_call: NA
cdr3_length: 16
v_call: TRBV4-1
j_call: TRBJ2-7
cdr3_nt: TGCGCCAGCAGCCAAGGCCGTGGGGGCGGGGCCTACGAGCAGTACTTC
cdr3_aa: CASSQGRGGGAYEQYF

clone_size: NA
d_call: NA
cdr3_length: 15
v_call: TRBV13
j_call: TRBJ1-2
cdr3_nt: TGTGCCAGCAGCTTATTCCGCTACTCTAACTATGGCTACACCTTC
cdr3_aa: CASSLFRYSNYGYTF

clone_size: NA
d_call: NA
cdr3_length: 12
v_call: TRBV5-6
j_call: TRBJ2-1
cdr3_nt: TGTGCCAGCAGCTTGGCAGTACACGAGCAGTTCTTC
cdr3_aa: CASSLAVHEQFF

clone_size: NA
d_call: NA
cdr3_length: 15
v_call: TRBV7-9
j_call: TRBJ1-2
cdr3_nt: TGTGCCAGCAGCCAAGAAGCACAGGGTAACTATGGCTACACCTTC
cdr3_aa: CASSQEAQGNYGYTF

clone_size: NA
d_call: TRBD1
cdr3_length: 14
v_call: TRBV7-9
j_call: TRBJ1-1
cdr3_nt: TGTGCCAGCAGTAATGGACAGGGGGGCACTGAAGCTTTCTTT
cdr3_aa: CASSNGQGGTEAFF

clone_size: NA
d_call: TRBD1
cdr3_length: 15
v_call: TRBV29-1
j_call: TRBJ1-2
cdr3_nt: TGCAGCGTTGAAGAGGGACAGATAGCTAACTATGGCTACACCTTC
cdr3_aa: CSVEEGQIANYGYTF

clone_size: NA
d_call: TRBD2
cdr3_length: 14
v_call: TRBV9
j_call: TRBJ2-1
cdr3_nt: TGTGCCAGCAGCGGGGGACTAGGAGGCGATGAGCAGTTCTTC
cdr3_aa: CASSGGLGGDEQFF

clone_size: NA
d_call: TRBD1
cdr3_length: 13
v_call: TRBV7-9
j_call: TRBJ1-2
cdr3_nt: TGTGCCAGCAGCCTCGGACAGGGGGATGGCTACACCTTC
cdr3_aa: CASSLGQGDGYTF

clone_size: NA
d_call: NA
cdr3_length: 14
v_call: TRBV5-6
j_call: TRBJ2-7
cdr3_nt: TGTGCCAGCAGGCCCGGGACTGGCCTGTGGGAGCAGTACTTC
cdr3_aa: CASRPGTGLWEQYF

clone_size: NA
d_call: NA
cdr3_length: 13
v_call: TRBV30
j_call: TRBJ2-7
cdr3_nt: TGTGCCTGGAGTCCACCCCCGGCGGACGAGCAGTACTTC
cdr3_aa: CAWSPPPADEQYF

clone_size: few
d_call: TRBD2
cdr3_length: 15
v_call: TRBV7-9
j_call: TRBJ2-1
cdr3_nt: TGTGCCAGCAGCTCTAGCGGGGGGGCGAACAATGAGCAGTTCTTC
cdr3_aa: CASSSSGGANNEQFF

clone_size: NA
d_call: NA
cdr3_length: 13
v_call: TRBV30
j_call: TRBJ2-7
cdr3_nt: TGTGCCTGGAGTGTTGGATTTTCCTACGAGCAGTACTTC
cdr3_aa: CAWSVGFSYEQYF

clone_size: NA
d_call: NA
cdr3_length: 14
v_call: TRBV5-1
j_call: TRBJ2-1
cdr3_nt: TGCGCCAGCAGCTTGGTCGGGGGAGACAATGAGCAGTTCTTC
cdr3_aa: CASSLVGGDNEQFF

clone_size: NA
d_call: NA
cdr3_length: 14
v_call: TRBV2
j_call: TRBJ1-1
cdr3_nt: TGTGCCAGCAGTGATCCATATTCGAACACTGAAGCTTTCTTT
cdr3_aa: CASSDPYSNTEAFF

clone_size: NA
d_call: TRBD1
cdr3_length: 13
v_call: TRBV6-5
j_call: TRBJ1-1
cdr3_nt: TGTGCCAGCAGTTACTCGGACAGGGGGGACGCTTTCTTT
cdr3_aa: CASSYSDRGDAFF

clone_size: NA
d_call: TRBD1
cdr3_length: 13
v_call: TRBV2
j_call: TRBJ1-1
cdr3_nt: TGTGCCAGAATAGGACAGGGGAACACTGAAGCTTTCTTT
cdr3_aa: CARIGQGNTEAFF

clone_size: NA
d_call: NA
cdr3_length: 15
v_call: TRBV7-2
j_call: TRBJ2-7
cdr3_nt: TGTGCCAGCAGCATAGACTCGGGACTCCTCTACGAGCAGTACTTC
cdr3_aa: CASSIDSGLLYEQYF